This is a list of T cell receptor beta chains from one sample in a study of blood T cells in healthy people across ages. One entry per CDR3 protein, called by TCRdb with MiXCR from the 5' RACE reads. The sample records around 1.5 million distinct CDR3 sequences, roughly 40% being singletons. Sequenced: blood. The receptors shown here come from a woman between 18 and 29 years old in good health. The CDR3 runs from the conserved cysteine through the conserved F or W. D genes are given only for firm matches. Clone size is stated in some rows and not others, as once, few, many or a class when expanded.

J gene,V gene,clone size,D gene,CDR3 protein,CDR3 DNA
TRBJ1-2,TRBV3-1,.,TRBD1,CASSQGTGQDGYTF,TGTGCCAGCAGCCAAGGGACAGGGCAGGATGGCTACACCTTC
TRBJ2-1,TRBV3-1,few,TRBD2,CASSHFSGSNLYNEQFF,TGTGCCAGCAGCCATTTTAGCGGGAGCAATCTCTACAATGAGCAGTTCTTC
TRBJ2-1,TRBV9,once,.,CASSVATARSYNEQFF,TGTGCCAGCAGCGTAGCTACGGCGAGATCCTACAATGAGCAGTTCTTC
TRBJ1-5,TRBV6-2/TRBV6-3,.,.,CASSEPGTGGINQPQHF,TGTGCCAGCAGCGAACCCGGAACGGGGGGGATAAATCAGCCCCAGCATTTT
TRBJ1-4,TRBV12-3/TRBV12-4,.,.,CASSPAGLREKLFF,TGTGCCAGCAGTCCCGCGGGCCTCCGGGAGAAACTGTTTTTT
TRBJ1-1,TRBV6-5,few,.,CASSYRNGLEAFF,TGTGCCAGCAGTTACAGAAACGGCCTTGAAGCTTTCTTT
TRBJ1-2,TRBV6-1,.,.,CASSEGTYGYTF,TGTGCCAGCAGTGAGGGGACCTATGGCTACACCTTC
TRBJ2-7,TRBV2,few,TRBD2,CASSEGGLVTYEQYF,TGTGCCAGCAGTGAGGGGGGACTAGTCACCTACGAGCAGTACTTC
TRBJ2-7,TRBV3-1,.,TRBD2,CASRQTGTNYEQYF,TGTGCCAGCAGGCAGACTGGGACTAACTACGAGCAGTACTTC
TRBJ2-7,TRBV6-1,few,.,CASTSRFRYEQYF,TGTGCCAGCACCTCACGGTTTCGCTACGAGCAGTACTTC
TRBJ2-4,TRBV30,once,TRBD1,CACGQGDGIQYF,TGTGCCTGCGGACAGGGGGATGGCATTCAGTACTTC
TRBJ1-6,TRBV6-1,.,TRBD1,CASMRGQATLSYNSPLHF,TGTGCCAGCATGAGGGGGCAGGCAACCCTCTCCTATAATTCACCCCTCCACTTT
TRBJ1-5,TRBV21-1,.,.,CASSDHQGRVPGQPQHF,TGTGCCAGCAGCGACCACCAGGGGAGGGTCCCAGGGCAGCCCCAGCATTTT
TRBJ2-1,TRBV4-1,.,.,CASGQDGAAGQFF,TGCGCCAGCGGCCAAGACGGGGCGGCGGGGCAGTTCTTC
TRBJ1-5,TRBV11-3,.,.,CASSLAPPLEGQPQHF,TGTGCCAGCAGCTTAGCCCCCCCTTTGGAGGGTCAGCCCCAGCATTTT
TRBJ1-1,TRBV6-6,.,.,CASGKRAAPRSTEAFF,TGTGCCAGCGGCAAAAGGGCAGCCCCACGGAGCACTGAAGCTTTCTTT
TRBJ2-5,TRBV27,.,TRBD2,CATLSGGDEQYF,TGTGCCACGTTGAGCGGGGGAGATGAGCAGTACTTC
TRBJ2-6,TRBV5-1,.,.,CASTQAGTGANVLTF,TGCGCCAGCACACAGGCGGGAACCGGGGCCAACGTCCTGACTTTC
TRBJ2-1,TRBV20-1,.,.,CSARDAVAYNEQFF,TGCAGTGCTAGAGATGCGGTAGCCTACAATGAGCAGTTCTTC
TRBJ2-7,TRBV21-1,few,.,CASGPNPWTGRAYEQYF,TGTGCCAGCGGCCCTAACCCCTGGACTGGAAGGGCCTACGAGCAGTACTTC
TRBJ2-5,TRBV27,.,.,CASKKRTGETQYF,TGTGCCAGCAAGAAGAGAACAGGGGAGACCCAGTACTTC
TRBJ1-1,TRBV7-2,.,.,CASSLRTLDSNTEAFF,TGTGCCAGCAGCTTAAGGACCCTGGACAGTAACACTGAAGCTTTCTTT
TRBJ1-2,TRBV9,.,.,CASSVDSPYGYTF,TGTGCCAGCAGCGTGGACAGTCCCTATGGCTACACCTTC
TRBJ2-7,TRBV7-2,.,TRBD2,CASSRGLAGGSSYEQYF,TGTGCCAGCAGCAGAGGACTAGCGGGGGGGAGCTCCTACGAGCAGTACTTC
TRBJ2-3,TRBV4-1,.,TRBD1,CASSLRTGVRGRTDTQYF,TGCGCCAGCAGCCTCCGGACAGGGGTGAGAGGCCGGACAGATACGCAGTATTTT
TRBJ2-7,TRBV6-1,.,.,CASSEAGWQGRNEQYF,TGTGCCAGCAGTGAAGCAGGGTGGCAGGGAAGGAACGAGCAGTACTTC
TRBJ1-2,TRBV6-1,.,TRBD1,CASSEGQGNYGYTF,TGTGCCAGCAGTGAAGGACAGGGGAACTATGGCTACACCTTC
TRBJ2-1,TRBV12-3/TRBV12-4,few,.,CASSSASQSSYNEQFF,TGTGCCAGCAGTTCCGCCAGCCAGAGCTCCTACAATGAGCAGTTCTTC
TRBJ2-3,TRBV20-1,few,TRBD1,CSAPQGDTQYF,TGCAGTGCGCCACAGGGGGATACGCAGTATTTT
TRBJ1-5,TRBV20-1,.,.,CSAILEGHNQPQHF,TGCAGTGCTATTCTGGAGGGCCACAATCAGCCCCAGCATTTT
TRBJ2-3,TRBV5-1,.,.,CASSLVQGASTDTQYF,TGCGCCAGCAGCTTGGTGCAGGGAGCAAGCACAGATACGCAGTATTTT
TRBJ1-1,TRBV6-4,.,.,CASSDSGQITEAFF,TGTGCCAGCAGTGACTCGGGGCAGATCACTGAAGCTTTCTTT
TRBJ2-1,TRBV11-3,.,.,CASSLDLEYEQFF,TGTGCCAGCAGCTTAGATTTAGAGTATGAGCAGTTCTTC
TRBJ2-5,TRBV28,.,.,CASSKNRVGGQETQYF,TGTGCCAGCAGCAAAAACCGGGTGGGGGGCCAAGAGACCCAGTACTTC
TRBJ2-1,TRBV25-1,once,.,CASPNQETQFF,TGTGCCAGCCCCAACCAAGAGACCCAGTTCTTC
TRBJ2-4,TRBV6-2/TRBV6-3,few,TRBD1,CASRTGTGGGLAKNIQYF,TGTGCCAGCAGAACCGGGACAGGGGGGGGATTAGCCAAAAACATTCAGTACTTC
TRBJ1-2,TRBV5-6,.,.,CASSFAELMWGYTF,TGTGCCAGCAGCTTTGCCGAACTGATGTGGGGCTACACCTTC
TRBJ1-5,TRBV7-9,many,.,CASSLSGRDNQPQHF,TGTGCCAGCAGCCTGTCGGGCAGGGACAATCAGCCCCAGCATTTT
TRBJ2-1,TRBV7-2,.,TRBD2,CASSPQGAGVYNEQFF,TGTGCCAGCAGCCCGCAGGGAGCGGGGGTATACAATGAGCAGTTCTTC
TRBJ2-5,TRBV3-1,few,.,CASSHGRQYQETQYF,TGTGCCAGCAGCCATGGACGACAGTACCAAGAGACCCAGTACTTC
TRBJ2-7,TRBV5-4,.,TRBD2,CASSLLASDEQYF,TGTGCCAGCAGCTTACTAGCGTCGGACGAGCAGTACTTC
TRBJ1-3,TRBV29-1,.,.,CSVGGQSSSGNTIYF,TGCAGCGTTGGTGGGCAGTCAAGCTCTGGAAACACCATATATTTT
TRBJ2-1,TRBV7-3,few,TRBD2,CASSPVAGLTYNEQFF,TGTGCCAGCAGCCCCGTAGCGGGGCTTACCTACAATGAGCAGTTCTTC
TRBJ1-2,TRBV29-1,.,.,CSVEDGTDYGYTF,TGCAGCGTTGAAGATGGGACGGACTATGGCTACACCTTC
TRBJ1-2,TRBV5-1,.,.,CASSPGGRPDYGYTF,TGCGCCAGCAGCCCCGGAGGACGGCCAGACTATGGCTACACCTTC
TRBJ2-1,TRBV11-2,few,TRBD2,CASSLQGRGTSGGRSYNEQFF,TGTGCCAGCAGCTTACAGGGGCGGGGGACTAGCGGGGGGAGGTCCTACAATGAGCAGTTCTTC
TRBJ2-3,TRBV20-1,few,.,CSASRTVGQDTQYF,TGCAGTGCTAGCCGGACAGTTGGGCAAGATACGCAGTATTTT
TRBJ1-1,TRBV10-2,once,.,CASRPGSTTEAFF,TGCGCCAGCAGACCCGGGTCGACCACTGAAGCTTTCTTT
TRBJ1-3,TRBV5-5,.,.,CASSQEVSGNTIYF,TGTGCCAGCAGCCAGGAGGTCTCTGGAAACACCATATATTTT
TRBJ2-1,TRBV2,.,.,CASSVETGYNEQFF,TGTGCCAGCAGCGTCGAAACAGGGTACAATGAGCAGTTCTTC
TRBJ1-1,TRBV12-5,.,TRBD1,CASGFGTASGTEAFF,TGTGCTAGTGGTTTCGGGACAGCCTCCGGGACTGAAGCTTTCTTT
TRBJ2-7,TRBV3-1,.,.,CASSPLGFSYEQYF,TGTGCCAGCAGCCCCCTGGGGTTTTCCTACGAGCAGTACTTC
TRBJ2-7,TRBV6-1,.,.,CASSERETFLRASYEQYF,TGTGCCAGCAGTGAAAGGGAGACCTTCTTACGGGCCTCCTACGAGCAGTACTTC
TRBJ2-2,TRBV20-1,few,.,CSARLTGSRAIANTGELFF,TGCAGTGCTAGACTGACAGGCTCAAGGGCTATTGCGAACACCGGGGAGCTGTTTTTT
TRBJ1-1,TRBV7-2,.,TRBD1,CASSRPDRGYKHSEAFF,TGTGCCAGCAGCCGCCCGGACAGGGGGTATAAGCACTCTGAAGCTTTCTTT
TRBJ2-1,TRBV11-2,few,TRBD2,CASSHPSGAGNEQFF,TGTGCCAGCAGCCACCCAAGCGGGGCAGGCAATGAGCAGTTCTTC
TRBJ2-4,TRBV4-2,.,.,CASSQDFSGLAKNIQYF,TGTGCCAGCAGCCAAGACTTTAGCGGACTAGCCAAAAACATTCAGTACTTC
TRBJ1-6,TRBV10-3,.,.,CATSVGNNSPLHF,TGTGCCACCTCCGTGGGGAATAATTCACCCCTCCACTTT
TRBJ2-5,TRBV5-1,many,TRBD1,CASSGTGKETQYF,TGCGCCAGCAGCGGGACAGGGAAGGAGACCCAGTACTTC